This T cell receptor beta chain was captured in a study of CD4 T cells in relation to SARS-CoV-2 and coronaviruses. Study results and caveats: No crossreactivity against non-spike viral proteins was tested here.

Note on this clone: As yet, its antigen is unknown.

This table comes from immunoSEQ multiplex PCR, and its TCRdb copy is limited to in-frame clones, with some not included. The sample contains about 21,000 clones, approximately 84% of which appear only once. CD4+ T cells from unexposed donors were obtained before the COVID-19 pandemic (2011-2018). Isolation of CD4+ T cells took place after roughly nine days in culture. Cultures held 2 million to 2.5 million PBMCs per well with around 10 IU/ml IL-2. The J segment lost 3 bases and the V segment lost 2 bases, leaving 7 bases of the junction unmatched. The CDR3 extends over 17 amino acids. Germline V lookup: CDR1 KGHSH, CDR2 LQKENI.

Sequencing was done on a sample of CD4+ T cells from PBMCs, cultured in vitro. This TCR was recovered from a human donor in good health. V and J are TRBV18 and TRBJ2-4, with TRBD2 matching 10 bases. CDR3 in amino acids: CASSPGLAGAGKNIQYF. CDR3 nucleotides: TGTGCCAGCTCACCAGGTCTAGCGGGAGCTGGCAAAAACATTCAGTACTTC. Filled out from reference TRBV18 and TRBJ2-4, the complete variable domain reads NAGVMQNPRHLVRRRGQEARLRCSPMKGHSHVYWYRQLPEEGLKFMVYLQKENIIDESGMPKERFSAEFPKEGPSILRIQQVVRGDSAAYFCASSPGLAGAGKNIQYFGAGTRLSVL.